The clone carrying this T cell receptor beta chain was recorded a few times. No antigen is known for it. This sample is part of a study of response to subunit inactivated influenza vaccine. Study outcomes and limitations: The authors offered the suggestion that each seasonal influenza vaccination recruits few new T cells.

The CDR3 totals 14 residues. Germline values: CDR1 SGHTA, CDR2 FQGNSA. Trimming shortened V by 1 base and J by 6 bases, and 10 bases separated the two germline ends. TCRdb itself ran the RT-PCR reads through MiXCR, one entry per CDR3 protein. The sample lists hundreds of thousands of distinct CDR3 sequences; over 25% were seen once. This material consisted of CD4+ T cells sorted from PBMCs, taken 5 to 6 days after vaccination. This clonotype was sampled from a man aged 45 to 65 who received an inactivated influenza vaccine. V gene TRBV7-2 combines with J gene TRBJ2-1; tentatively, D is TRBD2 (6 bases). The CDR3: CASSLVLASNEQFF. The CDR3 DNA is TGTGCCAGCAGCTTAGTTCTAGCGAGCAATGAGCAGTTCTTC.